The rows below give T cell receptor beta chains drawn from one sample of a study of OX40 agonist ivuxolimab in advanced cancers. The protocol was immunoSEQ multiplex PCR, while the TCRdb copy is restricted to in-frame clones and leaves out a portion. The sample yields 50,000 to 65,000 clones, around 85% seen once. The sequenced sample was CD4+ or CD8+ T cells sorted from blood, obtained in a trial of the OX40 agonist ivuxolimab. The receptors derive from an adult with an advanced solid tumor such as melanoma, head and neck, liver or kidney cancer. CDR3s include the opening cysteine and the closing phenylalanine or tryptophan. A D gene is named only where the DNA matches it firmly. Clone size is stated in some rows and not others, as once, few, many or a class when expanded.

v_gene	abundance	j_gene	d_gene	CDR3nt	CDR3aa
TRBV19	NA	TRBJ1-2	NA	TGTGCCAGTAGTCTTCCCGAACGGCCAGCCTATGGCTACACCTTC	CASSLPERPAYGYTF
TRBV5-8	NA	TRBJ1-2	NA	TGTGCCAGCAGCCCCGGAGGGGGGAACTATGGCTACACCTTC	CASSPGGGNYGYTF
TRBV29-1	NA	TRBJ1-2	TRBD1	TGCAGCGCCCTTGACAGGGAAAAAGGGTATGGCTACACCTTC	CSALDREKGYGYTF
TRBV5-1	NA	TRBJ2-5	NA	TGCGCCAGCAGCCCCGGGGGCCTTGGGTCCCAGTACTTC	CASSPGGLGSQYF
TRBV25-1	NA	TRBJ1-3	NA	TGTGCCAGCAGTGAATGGGGGCAAGGAAACACCATATATTTT	CASSEWGQGNTIYF
TRBV14	NA	TRBJ2-3	NA	TGTGCCAGCACCGGGGCGCGGAGCACAGATACGCAGTATTTT	CASTGARSTDTQYF
TRBV7-9	once	TRBJ1-1	NA	TGTGCCAGCAGCTTATTGGGGACTGAAGCTTTCTTT	CASSLLGTEAFF
TRBV18	NA	TRBJ2-7	NA	TGTGCCAGCTCCCGCACCGGACAGACTTACGAGCAGTACTTC	CASSRTGQTYEQYF
TRBV2	NA	TRBJ1-2	NA	TGTGCCAGCAGTGCCCGGGACGGGGGTAGAGGCTACACCTTC	CASSARDGGRGYTF
TRBV11-2	once	TRBJ2-5	TRBD2	TGTGCCAGCAGCTCAGAGGGACTAGCCGGCGAGACCCAGTACTTC	CASSSEGLAGETQYF
TRBV19	NA	TRBJ1-2	NA	TGTGCCAGTAGTACGGGGCCGAACTATGGCTACACCTTC	CASSTGPNYGYTF
TRBV28	once	TRBJ1-5	TRBD1	TGTGCCAGCAGTTTAGGCAAGGGGGCCGGGAGTCAGCCCCAGCATTTT	CASSLGKGAGSQPQHF
TRBV6-6	NA	TRBJ2-7	TRBD1	TGTGCCAGTTCCGGGACAGGGTCCTACGAGCAGTACTTC	CASSGTGSYEQYF
TRBV5-1	NA	TRBJ1-2	TRBD1	TGCGCCAGCAGCTCGACCCCGTCTATTGGACAGGGTCGGGCTGGCTACACCTTC	CASSSTPSIGQGRAGYTF
TRBV5-1	once	TRBJ2-1	NA	TGCGCCAGCAGGAGGAGCGCCTACAGCTCCTACAATGAGCAGTTCTTC	CASRRSAYSSYNEQFF
TRBV5-1	NA	TRBJ2-2	NA	TGCGCCAGCAGCTTGGGAGGGAACACCGGGGAGCTGTTTTTT	CASSLGGNTGELFF